This TCR beta chain was documented in a study of yellow fever vaccine responses in identical twins. Study-level points and caveats: Twins' vaccine T cell responses reportedly seemed partly convergent and partly personalized.

Of note for this clonotype: Antigen: not known.

Germline-derived CDR1 and CDR2 are DFQATT and SNEGSKA (reference sequence). V lost 5 bases, J lost 4 bases, and 9 bases lay in between. This CDR3 has 12 residues. One entry per CDR3 protein, called by TCRdb with MiXCR from the RT-PCR reads. Among roughly 6,900 distinct CDR3 sequences listed, about four fifths were seen once. The receptor comes from a woman between 18 and 30 years old who received the yellow fever vaccine. The sequences come from T cells from blood (PBMCs), unsorted or a sorted subset (not recorded which), collected before or after yellow fever vaccination (not recorded which). The genes are TRBV20-1 and TRBJ1-5; weak D call: TRBD1 (5 bases). This chain's CDR3 is CSARDGNQPQHF. The CDR3 nucleotides read TGCAGTGCTCGGGACGGGAATCAGCCCCAGCATTTT.